Below, 11 T cell receptor beta chains from the same sample are listed, as sequenced in a study of OX40 agonist ivuxolimab in advanced cancers. Using immunoSEQ multiplex PCR, the repertoire was profiled, and TCRdb retains in-frame clones only, with some absent. This table has about 79,000 clones, roughly 94% appearing once. This specimen consisted of CD4+ or CD8+ T cells sorted from blood, obtained in a trial of the OX40 agonist ivuxolimab. The receptors derive from an adult with an advanced solid tumor such as melanoma, head and neck, liver or kidney cancer.

This sequence joins TRBV28 and TRBJ2-3; 10 positions agree with TRBD2. The CDR3 runs 17 residues. Looked up from germline, CDR1 is MDHEN and CDR2 is SYDVKM. J was trimmed by 4 bases and V by 6 bases; bases with no gene match: 13. The CDR3, as DNA: TGTGCCAGCAGCTCAACCCGAGCGGGAGGGTCGGCAGATACGCAGTATTTT. This gives the protein CASSSTRAGGSADTQYF.

The V gene is TRBV14, the J gene TRBJ1-5; tentatively, D is TRBD1 (5 bases). V lost 2 bases and J lost 6, with 8 bases in between. Germline assignment: CDR1 SGHDN and CDR2 FVKESK. This CDR3 contains 13 residues. The CDR3 coding sequence is TGTGCCAGCAGCCAAACAAGGGGTCAGCCCCAGCATTTT. This gives the protein CASSQTRGQPQHF.

The chain carries TRBV19 and TRBJ1-5; D not certain. The germline CDR1 and CDR2 sequences are LNHDA and SQIVND (reference sequence). This CDR3 contains 13 residues. V was cut by 7 bases and J by 5 bases, with 12 bases left in between. This chain's CDR3 is CASNSLGDQPQHF. CDR3 bases: TGTGCCAGTAACTCATTGGGAGATCAGCCCCAGCATTTT. The whole variable domain, remainder taken from reference TRBV19 and TRBJ1-5, is DGGITQSPKYLFRKEGQNVTLSCEQNLNHDAMYWYRQDPGQGLRLIYYSQIVNDFQKGDIAEGYSVSREKKESFPLTVTSAQKNPTAFYLCASNSLGDQPQHFGDGTRLSIL.

CDR3 in amino acids: CASTYGGSNYGYTF. The CDR3 DNA reads TGTGCCAGTACCTACGGGGGCTCCAACTATGGCTACACCTTC. The J gene is TRBJ1-2, the V gene TRBV19, with D maybe TRBD1 (6 bases). This CDR3 contains 14 residues. Deletions cut 7 bases from V and 2 bases from J, with 14 bases between. CDR1 LNHDA and CDR2 SQIVND come from the germline V gene (reference sequence).

The chain employs TRBV5-4 and TRBJ2-2; D not certain. The V end lost 1 base, the J end lost 6 bases, and 19 bases lay between the germline ends. The CDR3 runs 17 residues. Germline CDR1 and CDR2: SGHNT and YYREEE (reference sequence). The CDR3 protein is CASSLMGSTEISGELFF. The CDR3 DNA reads TGTGCCAGCAGCTTGATGGGTAGCACCGAGATCTCCGGGGAGCTGTTTTTT.

The chain employs TRBV29-1 and TRBJ1-3, with no clear D. The CDR3 is 15 amino acids. V lost 4 bases and J 0 bases, leaving 13 bases between the germline ends. From germline, CDR1 is SQVTM and CDR2 ANQGSEA. In DNA, the CDR3 is TGCAGCGTTGTACCTGACGAGGACTCTGGAAACACCATATATTTT. Translation: CSVVPDEDSGNTIYF. Supplemented by reference TRBV29-1 and TRBJ1-3, the full variable domain reads SAVISQKPSRDICQRGTSLTIQCQVDSQVTMMFWYRQQPGQSLTLIATANQGSEATYESGFVIDKFPISRPNLTFSTLTVSNMSPEDSSIYLCSVVPDEDSGNTIYFGEGSWLTVV.

V usage is TRBV14 and J usage is TRBJ2-3, with D perhaps matching TRBD2 (5 bases). Germline CDR1 reads SGHDN; CDR2 reads FVKESK. V was shortened by 3 bases and J by 3 bases, with 13 bases between the two germline ends. The CDR3 totals 15 residues. CDR3 DNA: TGTGCCAGCAGCCAGCGGGTGACGGGGACAGATACGCAGTATTTT. Protein sequence: CASSQRVTGTDTQYF.

The chain carries TRBV4-2 and TRBJ2-3, with a weak D call TRBD1 (6 bases). The CDR3 covers 14 residues. Germline-derived CDR1 and CDR2 are LGHNA and YNFKEQ. The ends were cut back, 7 bases at V and 0 bases at J, with 11 bases in the middle. CDR3 in amino acids: CASTQDRSTDTQYF. CDR3 in DNA: TGTGCCAGCACCCAGGACAGAAGCACAGATACGCAGTATTTT.

The rearrangement links TRBV23-1 to TRBJ1-6; D is undetermined. TRBV23-1 is an ORF for which the function is uncertain. The CDR3 is made up of 15 amino acids. V lost 8 bases and J 6 bases, leaving 17 bases between the germline ends. Here the CDR3 reads CASPQCRRINSPLHF. In nucleotides, the CDR3 is TGCGCCAGCCCCCAATGTAGGCGGATTAATTCACCCCTCCACTTT.

CDR3 region: CASSQGIREKLFF. The CDR3 region has the DNA TGCGCCAGCAGCCAAGGGATTCGTGAAAAACTGTTTTTT. The V and J genes are TRBV4-3 and TRBJ1-4; D call uncertain. The CDR3 consists of 13 residues. V gave up 1 base and J gave up 7 bases, with 7 bases separating them. The germline V gene has CDR1 LGHNA and CDR2 YSLEER.

The gene calls are TRBV4-3 and TRBJ2-2; tentatively, D is TRBD1 (5 bases). This CDR3 comprises 15 residues. CDR1 and CDR2 (germline): LGHNA, YSLEER. The V end lost 3 bases, the J end lost 5 bases, and 13 bases lay between the germline ends. Written as DNA, the CDR3 is TGCGCCAGCAGCCAGGTGCCCAGGGTAACCGGGGAGCTGTTTTTT. Protein sequence: CASSQVPRVTGELFF.